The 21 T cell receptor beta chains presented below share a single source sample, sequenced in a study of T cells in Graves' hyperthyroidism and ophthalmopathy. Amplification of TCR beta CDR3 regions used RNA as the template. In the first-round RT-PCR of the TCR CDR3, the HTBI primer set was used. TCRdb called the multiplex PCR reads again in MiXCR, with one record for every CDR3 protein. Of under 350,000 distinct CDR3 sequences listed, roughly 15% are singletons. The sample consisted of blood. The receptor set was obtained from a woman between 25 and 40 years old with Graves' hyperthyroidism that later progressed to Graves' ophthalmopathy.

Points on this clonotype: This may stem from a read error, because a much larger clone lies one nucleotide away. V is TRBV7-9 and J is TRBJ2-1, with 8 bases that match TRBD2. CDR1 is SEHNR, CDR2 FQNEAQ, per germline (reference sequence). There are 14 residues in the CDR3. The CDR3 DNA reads TGTGCCAGCAGCTTAGGAACTAGCGGAAGTGAGCAGCTCTTC. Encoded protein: CASSLGTSGSEQLF.

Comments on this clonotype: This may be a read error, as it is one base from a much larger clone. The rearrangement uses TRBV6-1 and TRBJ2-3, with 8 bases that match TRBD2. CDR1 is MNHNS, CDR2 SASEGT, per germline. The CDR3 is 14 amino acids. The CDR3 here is CASSLRTSTGTQYF. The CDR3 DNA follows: TGTGCCAGCAGCTTGCGGACTAGCACAGGTACGCAGTATTTT.

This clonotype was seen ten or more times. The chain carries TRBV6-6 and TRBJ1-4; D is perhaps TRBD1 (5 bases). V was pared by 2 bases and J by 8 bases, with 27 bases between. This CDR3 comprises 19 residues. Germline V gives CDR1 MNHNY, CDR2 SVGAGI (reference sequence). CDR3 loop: CASSYAGGATTRRDEKLFF. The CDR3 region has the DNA TGTGCCAGCAGTTACGCAGGAGGGGCGACCACTAGGAGGGACGAAAAACTGTTTTTT.

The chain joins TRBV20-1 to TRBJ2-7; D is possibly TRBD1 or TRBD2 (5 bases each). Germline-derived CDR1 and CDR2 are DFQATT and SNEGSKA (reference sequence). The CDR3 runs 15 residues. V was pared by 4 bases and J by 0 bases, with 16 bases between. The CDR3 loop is CSAILAGTDSYEQYF. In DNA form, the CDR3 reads TGCAGTGCTATCCTAGCCGGGACGGACTCCTACGAGCAGTACTTC.

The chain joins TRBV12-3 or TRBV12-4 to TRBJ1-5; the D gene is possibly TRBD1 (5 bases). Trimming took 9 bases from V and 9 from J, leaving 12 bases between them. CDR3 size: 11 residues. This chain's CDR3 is CASGQGWPQHF. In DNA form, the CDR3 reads TGTGCCAGTGGGCAGGGCTGGCCCCAGCATTTT.

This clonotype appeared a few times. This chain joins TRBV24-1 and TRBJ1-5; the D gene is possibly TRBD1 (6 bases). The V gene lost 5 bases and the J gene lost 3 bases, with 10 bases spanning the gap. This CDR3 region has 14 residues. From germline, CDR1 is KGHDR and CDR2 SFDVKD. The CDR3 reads CATSGGAYNQPQHF. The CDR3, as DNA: TGTGCCACCAGTGGGGGGGCTTACAATCAGCCCCAGCATTTT.

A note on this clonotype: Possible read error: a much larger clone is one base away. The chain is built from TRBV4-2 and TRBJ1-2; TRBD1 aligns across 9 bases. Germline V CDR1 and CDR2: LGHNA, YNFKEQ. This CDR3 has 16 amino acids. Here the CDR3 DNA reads TGTGCCTGCAGCCGATCCGGGACAGGGTCGTCGGATGGCTACACCTTC. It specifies CACSRSGTGSSDGYTF.

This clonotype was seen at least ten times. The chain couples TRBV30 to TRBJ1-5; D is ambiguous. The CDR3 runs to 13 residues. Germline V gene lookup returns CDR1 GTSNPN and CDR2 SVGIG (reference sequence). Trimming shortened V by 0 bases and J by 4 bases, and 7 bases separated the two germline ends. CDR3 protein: CAWSVRPNQPQHF. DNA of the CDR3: TGTGCCTGGAGTGTACGACCGAATCAGCCCCAGCATTTT. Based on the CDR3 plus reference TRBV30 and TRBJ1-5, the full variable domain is SQTIHQWPATLVQPVGSPLSLECTVEGTSNPNLYWYRQAAGRGLQLLFYSVGIGQISSEVPQNLSASRPQDRQFILSSKKLLLSDSGFYLCAWSVRPNQPQHFGDGTRLSIL.

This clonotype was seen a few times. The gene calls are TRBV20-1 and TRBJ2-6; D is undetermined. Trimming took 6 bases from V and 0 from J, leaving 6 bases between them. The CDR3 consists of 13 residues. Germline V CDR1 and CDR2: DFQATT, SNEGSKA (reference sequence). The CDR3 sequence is CSAPSSGANVLTF. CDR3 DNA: TGCAGTGCCCCGTCCTCTGGGGCCAACGTCCTGACTTTC.

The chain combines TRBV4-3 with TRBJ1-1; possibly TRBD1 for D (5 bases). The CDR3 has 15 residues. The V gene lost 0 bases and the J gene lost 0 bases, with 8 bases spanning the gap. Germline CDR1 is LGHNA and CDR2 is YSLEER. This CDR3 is CASSQEAGMNTEAFF. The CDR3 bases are TGCGCCAGCAGCCAAGAGGCAGGGATGAACACTGAAGCTTTCTTT.

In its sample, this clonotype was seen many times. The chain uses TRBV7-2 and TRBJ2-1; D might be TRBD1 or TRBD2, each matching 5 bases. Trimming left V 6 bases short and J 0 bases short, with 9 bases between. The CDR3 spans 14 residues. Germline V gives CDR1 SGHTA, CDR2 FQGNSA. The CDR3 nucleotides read TGTGCCAGCAGGTGGGGGAGCTCCTACAATGAGCAGTTCTTC. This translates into CASRWGSSYNEQFF.

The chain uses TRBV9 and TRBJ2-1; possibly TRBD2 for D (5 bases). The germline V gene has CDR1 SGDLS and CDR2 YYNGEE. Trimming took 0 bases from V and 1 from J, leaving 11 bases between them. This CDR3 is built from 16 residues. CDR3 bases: TGTGCCAGCAGCGTAGTGGCTAGCTTTTCCTACAATGAGCAGTTCTTC. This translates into CASSVVASFSYNEQFF. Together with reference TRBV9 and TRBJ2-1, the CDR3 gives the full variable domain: DSGVTQTPKHLITATGQRVTLRCSPRSGDLSVYWYQQSLDQGLQFLIQYYNGEERAKGNILERFSAQQFPDLHSELNLSSLELGDSALYFCASSVVASFSYNEQFFGPGTRLTVL.

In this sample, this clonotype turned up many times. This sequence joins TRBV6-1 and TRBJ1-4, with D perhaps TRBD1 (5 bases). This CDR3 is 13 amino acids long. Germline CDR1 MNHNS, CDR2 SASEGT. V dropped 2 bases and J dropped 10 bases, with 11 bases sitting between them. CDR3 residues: CASSEQGYGKLFF. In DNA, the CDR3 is TGTGCCAGCAGTGAACAGGGCTATGGAAAACTGTTTTTT.

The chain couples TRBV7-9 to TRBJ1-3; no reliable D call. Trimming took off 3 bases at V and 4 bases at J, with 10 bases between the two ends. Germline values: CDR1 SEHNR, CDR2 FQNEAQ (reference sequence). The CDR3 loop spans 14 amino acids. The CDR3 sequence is CASSFLTRGNTIYF. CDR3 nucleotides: TGTGCCAGCAGCTTTTTAACTAGGGGAAACACCATATATTTT. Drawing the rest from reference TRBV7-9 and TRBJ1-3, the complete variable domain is DTGVSQNPRHKITKRGQNVTFRCDPISEHNRLYWYRQTLGQGPEFLTYFQNEAQLEKSRLLSDRFSAERPKGSFSTLEIQRTEQGDSAMYLCASSFLTRGNTIYFGEGSWLTVV.

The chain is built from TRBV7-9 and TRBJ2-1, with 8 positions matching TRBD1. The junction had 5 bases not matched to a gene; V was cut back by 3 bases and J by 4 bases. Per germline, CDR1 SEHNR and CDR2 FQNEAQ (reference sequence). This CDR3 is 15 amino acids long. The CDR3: CASSFGQGGYNEQFF. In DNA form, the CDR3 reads TGTGCCAGCAGCTTTGGACAGGGAGGATACAATGAGCAGTTCTTC.

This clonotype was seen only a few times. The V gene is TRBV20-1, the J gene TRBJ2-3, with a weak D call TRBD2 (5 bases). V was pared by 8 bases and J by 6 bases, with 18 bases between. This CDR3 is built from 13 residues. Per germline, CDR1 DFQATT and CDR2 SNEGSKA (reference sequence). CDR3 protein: CSQLQLRGDTQYF. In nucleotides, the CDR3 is TGCAGTCAACTCCAATTACGCGGGGATACGCAGTATTTT.

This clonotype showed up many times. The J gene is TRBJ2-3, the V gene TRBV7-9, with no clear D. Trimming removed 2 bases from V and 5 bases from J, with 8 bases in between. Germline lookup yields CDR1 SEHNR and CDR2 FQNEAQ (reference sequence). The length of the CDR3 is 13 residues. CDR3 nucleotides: TGTGCCAGCAGCTTACGATTCGGAGATACGCAGTATTTT. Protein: CASSLRFGDTQYF. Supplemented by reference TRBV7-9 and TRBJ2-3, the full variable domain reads DTGVSQNPRHKITKRGQNVTFRCDPISEHNRLYWYRQTLGQGPEFLTYFQNEAQLEKSRLLSDRFSAERPKGSFSTLEIQRTEQGDSAMYLCASSLRFGDTQYFGPGTRLTVL.

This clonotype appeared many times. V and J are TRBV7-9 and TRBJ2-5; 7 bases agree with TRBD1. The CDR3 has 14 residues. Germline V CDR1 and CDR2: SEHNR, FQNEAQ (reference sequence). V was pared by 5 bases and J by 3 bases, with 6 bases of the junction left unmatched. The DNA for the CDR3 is TGTGCCAGCAGCCTGGGGACAGCAGAAGAGACCCAGTACTTC. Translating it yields CASSLGTAEETQYF.

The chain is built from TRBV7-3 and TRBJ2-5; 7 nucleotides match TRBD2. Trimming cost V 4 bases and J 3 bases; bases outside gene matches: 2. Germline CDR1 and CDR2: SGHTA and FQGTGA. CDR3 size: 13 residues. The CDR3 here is CASSSGLKETQYF. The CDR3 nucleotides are TGTGCCAGCAGCTCGGGACTAAAAGAGACCCAGTACTTC.

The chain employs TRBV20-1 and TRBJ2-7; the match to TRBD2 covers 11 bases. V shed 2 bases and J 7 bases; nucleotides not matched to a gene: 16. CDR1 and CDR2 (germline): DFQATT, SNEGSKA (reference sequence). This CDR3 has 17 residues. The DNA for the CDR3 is TGCAGTGCTAGATCTTGGGCTAGCGGGAGGCCGACCTTGGAGCAGTACTTC. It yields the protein CSARSWASGRPTLEQYF.

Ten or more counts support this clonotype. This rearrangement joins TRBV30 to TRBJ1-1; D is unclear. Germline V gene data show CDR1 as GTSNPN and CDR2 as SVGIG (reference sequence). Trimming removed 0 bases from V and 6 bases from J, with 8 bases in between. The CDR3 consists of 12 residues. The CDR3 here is CAWSVGRAEAFF. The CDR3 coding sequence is TGTGCCTGGAGTGTGGGTCGGGCTGAAGCTTTCTTT.